The 21 T cell receptor beta chains presented below share a single source sample, sequenced in a study of vaccination and CD4 T cells after COVID-19. These receptors are not linked to any known antigen. Cultured CD4+ T cells had their DNA profiled by the Oncomine TCR Beta short-read assay. TCRdb processed the PCR reads anew with MiXCR; each CDR3 protein has one entry. This sample has some 6,600 distinct CDR3 sequences, with around 50% found just once. Treatment reported: approximately 9-day PBMC culture with coronavirus spike peptide pools or control peptides (ViraFEST assay). Unexposed donor CD4+ T cells predated the COVID-19 pandemic, collected 2011-2018. Sequencing input: CD4+ T cells from blood, cultured in vitro. Receptors were obtained from a human donor in good health.

This clonotype occurred a few times. The rearrangement joins TRBV15 to TRBJ1-6; tentative D call: TRBD1 (6 bases). V was cut by 3 bases and J by 7 bases, with 10 bases left in between. Germline lookup yields CDR1 LNHNV and CDR2 YYDKDF (reference sequence). The CDR3 consists of 14 residues. The CDR3 loop reads CATSSQDRNSPLHF. Here the CDR3 DNA reads TGTGCCACCAGCAGCCAGGACAGAAATTCACCCCTCCACTTT.

J is TRBJ2-5 and V is TRBV20-1; 10 positions match TRBD2. The V gene's germline CDR1 is DFQATT and CDR2 SNEGSKA (reference sequence). The V segment lost 2 bases and the J segment 7 bases; nucleotides outside the gene matches: 16. The CDR3 consists of 17 residues. In DNA form, the CDR3 reads TGCAGTGCTAGAAGCCTAGCGGGGGCGCTCCCTATTGGGACCCAGTACTTC. It codes for CSARSLAGALPIGTQYF.

The V call is TRBV9, the J call TRBJ1-2; no clear D. V was trimmed by 0 bases and J by 4 bases, leaving 10 bases between them. This CDR3 region has 14 residues. The germline V gene has CDR1 SGDLS and CDR2 YYNGEE. The CDR3 spells CASSVDLSGYGYTF. CDR3 DNA sequence: TGTGCCAGCAGCGTAGATCTCAGCGGCTATGGCTACACCTTC.

A few counts support this clonotype. The chain joins TRBV20-1 to TRBJ1-2; maybe TRBD1 (5 bases). Trimming removed 3 bases from V and 4 bases from J, with 15 bases in between. This CDR3 is 14 amino acids long. Germline CDR1 reads DFQATT; CDR2 reads SNEGSKA (reference sequence). This CDR3 is CSARLGGVFYGYTF. CDR3 DNA sequence: TGCAGTGCTAGGTTGGGGGGGGTCTTCTATGGCTACACCTTC.

The V call is TRBV7-9, the J call TRBJ2-3, with D possibly being TRBD2 (6 bases). Germline CDR1 reads SEHNR; CDR2 reads FQNEAQ (reference sequence). This CDR3 has 15 amino acids. Trimming removed 4 bases at V and 4 bases at J, with 15 bases between. The CDR3 DNA sequence: TGTGCCAGCAGCTCCGGGACTCTCCGGGCAGATACGCAGTATTTT. Protein product: CASSSGTLRADTQYF.

CDR3 amino acids: CASRRGLQAYGYTF. DNA of the CDR3: TGTGCCAGCCGACGGGGGCTGCAGGCCTATGGCTACACCTTC. This sequence joins TRBV12-3 or TRBV12-4 and TRBJ1-2; the D gene is possibly TRBD1 (6 bases). There are 14 residues in the CDR3. Trimming removed 8 bases at V and 4 bases at J, with 17 bases between.

This clonotype was counted a single time. The chain recombines TRBV6-5 with TRBJ2-3, with TRBD2 matching over 10 bases. In germline, CDR1 is MNHEY, CDR2 SVGAGI. The CDR3 totals 16 residues. Trimming at V came to 2 bases and at J to 3 bases, leaving 5 bases not matched to a gene. CDR3 in amino acids: CASSYTGTSVTDTQYF. DNA of the CDR3: TGTGCCAGCAGTTACACCGGGACTAGCGTTACAGATACGCAGTATTTT.

This clonotype was seen only a few times. The chain combines TRBV19 with TRBJ2-2, with a tentative D call TRBD2 (6 bases). CDR1 is LNHDA, CDR2 SQIVND, per germline (reference sequence). The germline V and J ends were trimmed by 3 bases and 4 bases, with 15 bases remaining between them. This CDR3 region has 16 residues. The CDR3, as DNA: TGTGCCAGTAGTATCTCCTCCTCTAGCGCCACCGGGGAGCTGTTTTTT. It codes for CASSISSSSATGELFF.

The rearrangement joins TRBV4-1 to TRBJ2-5, with 8 bases identical to TRBD2. There are 15 residues in the CDR3. Trimming cost V 4 bases and J 1 base; bases outside gene matches: 5. The germline CDR1 and CDR2 sequences are MGHRA and YSYEKL. The CDR3 DNA follows: TGCGCCAGCAGCCGCAGCGGGAGTTTCCAAGAGACCCAGTACTTC. The encoded protein is CASSRSGSFQETQYF.

The chain uses TRBV20-1 and TRBJ1-2; D gene uncertain. Germline CDR1 reads DFQATT; CDR2 reads SNEGSKA (reference sequence). Trimming removed 3 bases at V and 4 bases at J, with 6 bases between. This CDR3 has 11 amino acids. The CDR3, as DNA: TGCAGTGCTAGGGACGCCTATGGCTACACCTTC. Residues: CSARDAYGYTF.

V usage is TRBV7-8 and J usage is TRBJ2-7, with D perhaps assigned TRBD1 or TRBD2 (5 bases each). The CDR3 length is 16 residues. V was trimmed by 3 bases and J by 2 bases, leaving 17 bases between them. Germline V CDR1 and CDR2: SGHVS, FQNEAQ. This chain's CDR3 is CASSFGPPGATYEQYF. Written as DNA, the CDR3 is TGTGCCAGCAGCTTTGGCCCACCCGGGGCTACCTACGAGCAGTACTTC.

This chain joins TRBV7-9 and TRBJ2-1, with D unclear. The V end was cut by 3 bases, the J end by 8 bases, with 8 bases between. Germline-derived CDR1 and CDR2 are SEHNR and FQNEAQ (reference sequence). CDR3 length equals 12 residues. The CDR3 sequence is CASSLVAHEQFF. The CDR3 DNA follows: TGTGCCAGCAGCTTGGTAGCCCATGAGCAGTTCTTC.

In nucleotides, the CDR3 is TGCGCCAGCACCCTCACCACTGTCCACCAAGAGACCCAGTACTTC. Protein product: CASTLTTVHQETQYF. This chain connects TRBV5-1 to TRBJ2-5; D gene unclear. Germline loops: CDR1 SGHRS, CDR2 YFSETQ. The ends were cut back, 6 bases at V and 0 bases at J, with 15 bases in the middle. The CDR3 is made up of 15 amino acids. Full variable domain (outside the CDR3, taken from reference TRBV5-1 and TRBJ2-5): KAGVTQTPRYLIKTRGQQVTLSCSPISGHRSVSWYQQTPGQGLQFLFEYFSETQRNKGNFPGRFSGRQFSNSRSEMNVSTLELGDSALYLCASTLTTVHQETQYFGPGTRLLVL.

The J gene is TRBJ1-1, the V gene TRBV24-1; TRBD1 is a possible D gene (6 bases). The germline V gene has CDR1 KGHDR and CDR2 SFDVKD. Trimming took 4 bases from V and 9 from J, leaving 14 bases between them. This CDR3 contains 13 residues. This CDR3 is CATSERGRGQAFF. The CDR3 bases are TGTGCCACCAGTGAGCGGGGGCGAGGGCAAGCTTTCTTT.

The chain has TRBV27 and TRBJ2-5; 9 bases align to TRBD1. The CDR3 runs 14 residues. With 7 bases clipped from V and 7 bases from J, the junction kept 10 bases outside the gene matches. Germline values: CDR1 MNHEY, CDR2 SMNVEV (reference sequence). This chain's CDR3 is CASTQRTGGATQYF. The CDR3 coding sequence is TGTGCCAGCACCCAGAGAACAGGGGGCGCGACCCAGTACTTC.

The chain employs TRBV27 and TRBJ2-7; 8 positions match TRBD1. Trimming removed 5 bases from V and 0 bases from J; junction bases left unmatched: 9. The V gene's germline CDR1 is MNHEY and CDR2 SMNVEV (reference sequence). The CDR3 length is 16 residues. The CDR3 here is CASSTTRDRSSYEQYF. The DNA of the CDR3 is TGTGCCAGCAGTACCACTCGGGACAGGAGCTCCTACGAGCAGTACTTC.

This sequence joins TRBV20-1 and TRBJ2-1, with 8 bases lining up with TRBD2. Trimming at V came to 2 bases and at J to 9 bases, leaving 9 bases not matched to a gene. Germline values: CDR1 DFQATT, CDR2 SNEGSKA (reference sequence). This CDR3 is built from 14 residues. CDR3 in DNA: TGCAGTGCTAGAAAGACTAGCGTCCTCGGTGAGCAGTTCTTC. This encodes CSARKTSVLGEQFF.

The gene calls are TRBV7-9 and TRBJ2-7; 8 bases are a match to TRBD2. The CDR3 sequence is 15 residues long. Germline V lookup: CDR1 SEHNR, CDR2 FQNEAQ (reference sequence). V shed 1 base, J shed 6 bases, and the junction held 8 bases outside the gene matches. The CDR3 here is CASSLDDGGAGEQYF. The CDR3 DNA is TGTGCCAGCAGCTTAGATGACGGGGGGGCCGGCGAGCAGTACTTC.

This clonotype has a handful of counts. V is TRBV2 and J is TRBJ1-1, with TRBD1 matching 8 bases. This CDR3 is built from 15 residues. Per the germline V gene, CDR1 is SNHLY and CDR2 is FYNNEI. After removal of 5 bases from V and 1 base from J, the junction contained 6 bases not matched to a gene. The CDR3 loop is CASSLDRVPNTEAFF. The CDR3 nucleotides read TGTGCCAGCAGTCTGGACAGGGTCCCGAACACTGAAGCTTTCTTT.

This clonotype was detected only once. V gene TRBV7-6 combines with J gene TRBJ1-1; no clear D gene. In germline, CDR1 is SGHVS, CDR2 FNYEAQ. The CDR3 totals 13 residues. The V end lost 5 bases, the J end lost 1 base, and 8 bases lay between the germline ends. In DNA, the CDR3 is TGTGCCAGCAGCCAACAGAGGAACACTGAAGCTTTCTTT. Translating gives CASSQQRNTEAFF.

V and J are TRBV6-1 and TRBJ2-7; D is perhaps TRBD1 or TRBD2 (5 bases each). The V and J ends lost 6 bases and 1 base respectively, with 22 bases between them. Germline CDR1 is MNHNS and CDR2 is SASEGT. The CDR3 spans 17 residues. The CDR3 reads CASSPNLGEAPSYEQYF. The CDR3, as DNA: TGTGCCAGCAGCCCTAATCTGGGGGAAGCTCCTTCCTACGAGCAGTACTTC.